Following are 28 T cell receptor beta chains from one sample sequenced in a study of vaccination effects on CD4 cells after COVID-19. The table came from immunoSEQ multiplex PCR; TCRdb's copy has only in-frame clones and leaves some out. The sample carries around 71,000 clones, roughly 78% recorded once. The ViraFEST assay expanded antigen-specific CD4+ T cells with viral peptide pools before sequencing. Following a roughly 11-day culture, CD4+ T cells were purified. Absence of prior SARS-CoV-2 infection characterized the vaccine recipients, who showed negative nucleocapsid antibodies. The antigens these receptors bind are not known. Sequencing was performed on CD4+ T cells from PBMCs cultured with HCoV-OC43 spike peptides, taken before COVID-19 vaccination. The subset denotes: HCoV-OC43 spike overlapping peptide pool stimulation. Receptors originate from a human donor who received a COVID-19 vaccine.

The rearrangement joins TRBV24-1 to TRBJ1-2; 11 bases match TRBD1. The CDR3 runs 14 residues. V gave up 6 bases and J gave up 6 bases; unmatched junction bases: 5. Germline V gene data show CDR1 as KGHDR and CDR2 as SFDVKD. CDR3 nucleotides: TGTGCCACCAGTCAACCGGGACAGGGGGATGGCTACACCTTC. This sequence encodes CATSQPGQGDGYTF.

The rearrangement joins TRBV30 to TRBJ1-5; 8 bases fit TRBD1. Unmatched junction bases numbered 5, after V lost 5 bases and J lost 2 bases. The length of the CDR3 is 14 residues. Germline V gene data show CDR1 as GTSNPN and CDR2 as SVGIG (reference sequence). The CDR3 here is CAWDTGQGNQPQHF. CDR3 sequence (DNA): TGTGCCTGGGATACGGGACAGGGCAATCAGCCCCAGCATTTT.

The chain couples TRBV7-2 to TRBJ2-5; D unresolved. The germline V gene encodes CDR1 SGHTA and CDR2 FQGNSA. The V and J ends lost 1 base and 0 bases respectively, with 18 bases between them. The CDR3 covers 18 residues. In DNA form, the CDR3 reads TGTGCCAGCAGCTTAGGCTTGACTCCGTATCCCTACCAAGAGACCCAGTACTTC. Translation: CASSLGLTPYPYQETQYF.

This clone was seen a single time. The chain couples TRBV24-1 to TRBJ2-2; D possibly corresponds to TRBD1 (6 bases). Trimming took off 4 bases at V and 4 bases at J, with 12 bases between the two ends. CDR3 length: 15 residues. Germline CDR1 and CDR2: KGHDR and SFDVKD. CDR3 DNA sequence: TGTGCCACCAGTGACTCCGGGACAACCACCGGGGAGCTGTTTTTT. This translates into CATSDSGTTTGELFF.

The chain has TRBV7-2 and TRBJ1-1; weak D call: TRBD1 (5 bases). Germline values: CDR1 SGHTA, CDR2 FQGNSA. This CDR3 is 15 amino acids long. The V and J ends lost 5 bases and 5 bases respectively, with 18 bases between them. The CDR3 reads CASSTTGSLSTEAFF. In nucleotides, the CDR3 is TGTGCCAGCAGCACTACAGGAAGTCTAAGTACTGAAGCTTTCTTT.

This chain uses TRBV24-1 with TRBJ2-3; D is uncertain. The length of the CDR3 is 14 residues. Trimming shortened V by 0 bases and J by 3 bases, and 6 bases separated the two germline ends. CDR1 and CDR2 (germline): KGHDR, SFDVKD. The CDR3, as DNA: TGTGCCACCAGTGATTTGGCCAGAACAGATACGCAGTATTTT. It is translated as CATSDLARTDTQYF.

V is TRBV3-1 (or the pseudogene TRBV3-2) and J is TRBJ1-2; D might be TRBD1 (5 bases). V lost 0 bases to trimming and J lost 0 bases, with 8 bases between them. Germline V gives CDR1 LGHDT, CDR2 YNNKEL (reference sequence). This CDR3 is built from 15 residues. The CDR3 DNA reads TGTGCCAGCAGCCAAGACAGGACAACTAACTATGGCTACACCTTC. Its protein is CASSQDRTTNYGYTF.

The V gene is TRBV29-1, the J gene TRBJ1-4; TRBD1 matches 9 bases. Germline V gene lookup returns CDR1 SQVTM and CDR2 ANQGSEA. J gave up 8 bases and V 7 bases, and 8 bases lay outside the gene matches. The CDR3 extends over 13 amino acids. CDR3 sequence: CSANRDRDEKLFF. The CDR3 bases are TGCAGCGCGAACCGGGACAGGGACGAAAAACTGTTTTTT.

The gene calls are TRBV11-2 and TRBJ2-1; D is uncertain. V was clipped by 2 bases and J by 0 bases, with 11 bases between them. CDR1 and CDR2 from the germline V gene are SGHAT and FQNNGV. The CDR3 runs to 16 residues. CDR3 protein: CASSLRWTSSYNEQFF. The CDR3 DNA sequence: TGTGCCAGCAGCTTACGGTGGACGAGCTCCTACAATGAGCAGTTCTTC.

The chain has TRBV5-1 and TRBJ1-1, with D possibly matching TRBD1 (6 bases). Trimming took off 4 bases at V and 1 base at J, with 8 bases between the two ends. The CDR3 is 13 residues long. Germline V lookup: CDR1 SGHRS, CDR2 YFSETQ. The CDR3 DNA reads TGCGCCAGCAGCGAACAGGGGAACACTGAAGCTTTCTTT. Translation gives CASSEQGNTEAFF.

The gene calls are TRBV3-1 (or the pseudogene TRBV3-2) and TRBJ2-3, with D possibly being TRBD1 (6 bases). The CDR3 contains 15 residues. Germline loops: CDR1 LGHDT, CDR2 YNNKEL (reference sequence). V was trimmed by 6 bases and J by 2 bases, leaving 15 bases between them. The CDR3 protein is CASRRTVGFTDTQYF. In DNA form, the CDR3 reads TGTGCCAGCAGACGGACAGTTGGATTCACAGATACGCAGTATTTT.

The chain links TRBV5-1 to TRBJ1-4, with 7 positions matching TRBD1. Trimming took 4 bases from V and 6 from J; bases not matched to a gene: 9. CDR1 SGHRS and CDR2 YFSETQ come from the germline V gene. The CDR3 consists of 15 residues. DNA of the CDR3: TGCGCCAGCAGCGTACAACAGGGGCAGGATGAAAAACTGTTTTTT. Its translation: CASSVQQGQDEKLFF.

V usage is TRBV18 and J usage is TRBJ2-5, with D perhaps assigned TRBD1 or TRBD2 (5 bases each). Per germline, CDR1 KGHSH and CDR2 LQKENI. Trimming took 1 base from V and 2 from J, leaving 17 bases between them. The CDR3 runs 17 residues. The CDR3 DNA follows: TGTGCCAGCTCACCACGAAGTTCCCTAGGGGAGCAAGAGACCCAGTACTTC. This translates into CASSPRSSLGEQETQYF.

The V gene is TRBV11-2, the J gene TRBJ2-3; 8 bases match TRBD2. Germline-derived CDR1 and CDR2 are SGHAT and FQNNGV. The V and J ends lost 2 bases and 2 bases, in that order; junction bases with no gene match: 6. The CDR3 contains 16 residues. The CDR3 here is CASSLFRGGLTDTQYF. The CDR3 nucleotides are TGTGCCAGCAGCTTATTTCGGGGGGGTCTCACAGATACGCAGTATTTT.

V usage is TRBV19 and J usage is TRBJ1-6; D uncertain. Trimming removed 4 bases at V and 4 bases at J, with 11 bases between. Germline CDR1 and CDR2: LNHDA and SQIVND (reference sequence). The CDR3 loop spans 15 amino acids. CDR3 amino acids: CASSTLDTYNSPLHF. The DNA for the CDR3 is TGTGCCAGTAGTACTTTGGATACGTATAATTCACCCCTCCACTTT.

The chain joins TRBV11-1 to TRBJ2-1; D unclear. Germline CDR1 SGHAT, CDR2 FQDESV (reference sequence). The V gene lost 3 bases and the J gene lost 9 bases, with 15 bases spanning the gap. The CDR3 is made up of 14 amino acids. The CDR3 bases are TGTGCCAGCAGCTTGGCTCCGGGTGAACGTGAGCAGTTCTTC. It yields the protein CASSLAPGEREQFF.

The rearrangement uses TRBV4-1 and TRBJ1-2; D call uncertain. Looked up from germline, CDR1 is MGHRA and CDR2 is YSYEKL. V was trimmed by 2 bases and J by 5 bases, leaving 6 bases between them. This CDR3 has 12 amino acids. In DNA form, the CDR3 reads TGCGCCAGCAGCCAAACTTATTATGGCTACACCTTC. This sequence encodes CASSQTYYGYTF.

V and J are TRBV18 and TRBJ1-1; TRBD1 agrees at 7 bases. The CDR3 consists of 16 residues. Germline CDR1 KGHSH, CDR2 LQKENI. The trim removed 3 bases at V and 4 bases at J, leaving 11 bases unmatched. This CDR3 reads CASSPSATGTGTEAFF. CDR3 nucleotides: TGTGCCAGCTCACCCTCAGCGACAGGGACGGGCACTGAAGCTTTCTTT.

This clone was seen a few times. V and J are TRBV20-1 and TRBJ2-1, with a weak D call TRBD2 (6 bases). Germline CDR1 and CDR2: DFQATT and SNEGSKA (reference sequence). The CDR3 contains 14 residues. V was pared by 3 bases and J by 7 bases, with 16 bases between. The CDR3 loop reads CSASRGSPGNEQFF. In DNA form, the CDR3 reads TGCAGTGCTAGTCGGGGGTCGCCTGGGAATGAGCAGTTCTTC.

The chain couples TRBV5-8 to TRBJ1-2; 8 positions agree with TRBD1. Germline V lookup: CDR1 SGHTS, CDR2 YDEGEE. CDR3 length equals 16 residues. V was pared by 2 bases and J by 8 bases, with 14 bases of the junction left unmatched. CDR3 coding DNA: TGTGCCAGCAGCTTACTACAGGGGGAAATATCGAGGGGCTACACCTTC. This encodes CASSLLQGEISRGYTF.

This clone was recorded only once. The CDR3 is CASSPGRNQPQHF. CDR3 nucleotide sequence: TGTGCCAGCAGCCCCGGACGGAATCAGCCCCAGCATTTT. The V and J genes are TRBV7-2 and TRBJ1-5; D is unclear. This CDR3 contains 13 residues. Germline values: CDR1 SGHTA, CDR2 FQGNSA. The germline V and J ends were trimmed by 5 bases and 4 bases, with 9 bases remaining between them. Full variable domain (remainder filled in from reference TRBV7-2 and TRBJ1-5): GAGVSQSPSNKVTEKGKDVELRCDPISGHTALYWYRQSLGQGLEFLIYFQGNSAPDKSGLPSDRFSAERTGGSVSTLTIQRTQQEDSAVYLCASSPGRNQPQHFGDGTRLSIL.

The V call is TRBV27, the J call TRBJ2-2, with D possibly matching TRBD1 (6 bases). Germline V gives CDR1 MNHEY, CDR2 SMNVEV (reference sequence). V shed 5 bases and J shed 4 bases, with 11 bases lying between them. The CDR3 length is 14 residues. The CDR3 DNA reads as TGTGCCAGCAGTCCCGACAGGCCCACCGGGGAGCTGTTTTTT. This sequence encodes CASSPDRPTGELFF.

The chain carries TRBV6-4 and TRBJ1-1, with D hard to call. CDR1 and CDR2 from the germline V gene are MRHNA and SNTAGT. CDR3 size: 15 residues. The ends were cut back, 11 bases at V and 2 bases at J, with 21 bases in the middle. The CDR3 is CASKIDMATNTEAFF. The CDR3 DNA reads as TGTGCCTCCAAGATCGACATGGCAACAAACACTGAAGCTTTCTTT.

The CDR3 region has the DNA TGCGCCAGCAGCTTGTTATCCCTATCCCCGCAGGGCAATGAGCAGTTCTTC. This gives the protein CASSLLSLSPQGNEQFF. The chain recombines TRBV5-1 with TRBJ2-1; D possibly corresponds to TRBD1 (5 bases). Trimming took off 1 base at V and 6 bases at J, with 20 bases between the two ends. Looked up from germline, CDR1 is SGHRS and CDR2 is YFSETQ. This CDR3 is 17 amino acids long.

The gene calls are TRBV7-2 and TRBJ1-6; 11 bases are a match to TRBD1. CDR1 and CDR2 (germline): SGHTA, FQGNSA. The J segment lost 6 bases and the V segment lost 2 bases, leaving 3 bases of the junction unmatched. The CDR3 spans 16 residues. Here the CDR3 reads CASSLPDRGRNSPLHF. CDR3 in DNA: TGTGCCAGCAGCTTACCGGACAGGGGGCGTAATTCACCCCTCCACTTT.

The chain recombines TRBV12-5 with TRBJ2-5, with 10 bases matching TRBD2. The CDR3 extends over 14 amino acids. V lost 5 bases to trimming and J lost 1 base; unmatched junction nucleotides: 1. CDR1 and CDR2 from the germline V gene are LGHNT and FRNRAP. The DNA of the CDR3 is TGTGCTAGTGGTCAGCGGGGGGGCCAAGAGACCCAGTACTTC. Translating gives CASGQRGGQETQYF.

The chain links TRBV7-2 to TRBJ1-6, with unresolved D. Germline lookup yields CDR1 SGHTA and CDR2 FQGNSA. V lost 4 bases, J lost 7 bases, and 5 bases lay in between. The CDR3 runs to 12 residues. CDR3 amino acids: CASSSGNSPLHF. DNA for the CDR3: TGTGCCAGCAGCTCAGGAAATTCACCCCTCCACTTT.

The sample holds a few counts of this clone. The J gene is TRBJ2-5, the V gene TRBV28; 8 nucleotides agree with TRBD2. CDR3 size: 14 residues. CDR1 and CDR2 from the germline V gene are MDHEN and SYDVKM. V was clipped by 6 bases and J by 1 base; unmatched bases: 4. CDR3 region: CASRLAGTQETQYF. The CDR3 nucleotides are TGTGCCAGCAGGTTAGCGGGGACCCAAGAGACCCAGTACTTC.